What follows describes a single T cell receptor beta chain. What it binds is unknown. The record originates from a study of identical twins. Notes on the study in general: Beta out-of-frame sequences showed weaker excess twin sharing.

In germline, CDR1 is SGHRS, CDR2 YFSETQ. CDR3 length: 13 amino acids. V dropped 5 bases and J dropped 2 bases, with 11 bases sitting between them. MiXCR, run by TCRdb on the 5' RACE reads, gives a single entry per CDR3 protein. The sample carries around 1.7 million distinct CDR3 sequences, about 31% recorded once. The receptor's source is a newborn girl in good health. This sequence joins TRBV5-1 and TRBJ2-7; D might be TRBD1 or TRBD2, each matching 5 bases. The sequencing sample was made of cord blood. CDR3 sequence: CASSWDVPYEQYF. CDR3 bases: TGCGCCAGCAGTTGGGACGTACCCTACGAGCAGTACTTC.